This entry lists 21 T cell receptor beta chains sequenced from one sample in a study of blood T cell repertoires in COVID-19. Using immunoSEQ multiplex PCR, the repertoire was profiled, and TCRdb retains in-frame clones only, with some absent. The sample holds 150,000 to 180,000 clones; about 90% are singletons and the top ten take around 0.55%. Sequenced: peripheral blood. These receptors all stem from a man between 50 and 59 years old with acute or convalescent COVID-19.

The V and J genes are TRBV5-1 and TRBJ1-1; 8 bases are shared with TRBD1. The CDR3 loop spans 14 amino acids. V lost 5 bases, J lost 6 bases, and 9 bases stayed unmatched. Germline CDR1 SGHRS, CDR2 YFSETQ. The CDR3 nucleotides are TGCGCCAGCAGTCCAGGACAGGGTAGGGCTGAAGCTTTCTTT. It yields the protein CASSPGQGRAEAFF.

This clone showed up just a few times. At the DNA level, this CDR3 is encoded by other sequences in the same sample as well. The chain uses TRBV6-1 and TRBJ1-1; D is unresolved. Trimming took off 1 base at V and 3 bases at J, with 6 bases between the two ends. The CDR3 loop spans 13 amino acids. The germline V gene has CDR1 MNHNS and CDR2 SASEGT. CDR3 region: CASSEGRYTEAFF. CDR3 DNA sequence: TGTGCCAGCAGTGAAGGCAGATACACTGAAGCTTTCTTT.

The chain joins TRBV15 to TRBJ1-2; TRBD1 matches 10 bases. The CDR3 extends over 14 amino acids. Per the germline V gene, CDR1 is LNHNV and CDR2 is YYDKDF (reference sequence). V lost 0 bases, J lost 6 bases, and 1 base stayed unmatched. CDR3 nucleotide sequence: TGTGCCACCAGCAGAGAAGGGACAGGGGATGGCTACACCTTC. This encodes CATSREGTGDGYTF.

The chain has TRBV30 and TRBJ2-2; 11 bases line up with TRBD2. Germline V gene data show CDR1 as GTSNPN and CDR2 as SVGIG (reference sequence). The CDR3 has 16 residues. The J segment lost 4 bases and the V segment lost 3 bases, leaving 7 bases of the junction unmatched. The CDR3 here is CAWRVAGGLGTGELFF. In DNA form, the CDR3 reads TGTGCCTGGAGGGTAGCGGGAGGGCTTGGCACCGGGGAGCTGTTTTTT.

The chain joins TRBV7-3 to TRBJ2-2; TRBD1 agrees at 10 bases. This CDR3 is built from 15 residues. V gave up 6 bases and J gave up 5 bases; unmatched junction bases: 6. The V gene's germline CDR1 is SGHTA and CDR2 FQGTGA. Written as DNA, the CDR3 is TGTGCCAGCAGGCGGGACAGGGGAGGGACCGGGGAGCTGTTTTTT. It encodes CASRRDRGGTGELFF. The full variable domain, rest sourced from reference TRBV7-3 and TRBJ2-2, is GAGVSQTPSNKVTEKGKYVELRCDPISGHTALYWYRQSLGQGPEFLIYFQGTGAADDSGLPNDRFFAVRPEGSVSTLKIQRTERGDSAVYLCASRRDRGGTGELFFGEGSRLTVL.

As to this clone: This CDR3 is also generated by other DNA sequences in the sample. The rearrangement uses TRBV3-1 (or the pseudogene TRBV3-2) and TRBJ1-6, with D unclear. The V gene's germline CDR1 is LGHDT and CDR2 YNNKEL (reference sequence). Trimming removed 5 bases from V and 4 bases from J, with 9 bases in between. The CDR3 extends over 14 amino acids. The CDR3 DNA follows: TGTGCCAGCAGCACGTTGGAGTATAATTCACCCCTCCACTTT. This translates into CASSTLEYNSPLHF.

The chain links TRBV29-1 to TRBJ2-3; maybe TRBD1 (5 bases). There are 14 residues in the CDR3. The germline V gene encodes CDR1 SQVTM and CDR2 ANQGSEA. The CDR3 protein is CSGALSQGTDTQYF. The CDR3 bases are TGCTCTGGGGCCCTGTCTCAGGGCACAGATACGCAGTATTTT.

The table lists this clone with a count of one. The gene calls are TRBV5-4 and TRBJ2-6; 10 nucleotides align to TRBD1. There are 18 residues in the CDR3. V shed 0 bases, J shed 1 base, and the junction held 4 bases outside the gene matches. Germline loops: CDR1 SGHNT, CDR2 YYREEE (reference sequence). The CDR3 protein is CASSLAGQGWSGANVLTF. CDR3 bases: TGTGCCAGCAGCTTGGCGGGACAGGGGTGGTCTGGGGCCAACGTCCTGACTTTC.

This clone was observed a single time. The sample contains more than one DNA sequence encoding this CDR3. The rearrangement uses TRBV29-1 and TRBJ2-3, with 9 positions matching TRBD1. The V gene's germline CDR1 is SQVTM and CDR2 ANQGSEA. The CDR3 spans 13 residues. The ends lost 6 bases at V and 4 bases at J; junction bases unmatched: 5. The CDR3 nucleotides are TGCAGCGTAGGAGACAGGGGGGCAGATACGCAGTATTTT. Its translation is CSVGDRGADTQYF.

This clone was detected only once. The chain is built from TRBV6-5 and TRBJ2-7; TRBD1 matches 11 bases. This CDR3 has 15 amino acids. With V trimmed by 2 bases and J by 4 bases, 4 bases remained unmatched. The V gene's germline CDR1 is MNHEY and CDR2 SVGAGI. The CDR3: CASSYRGTGGYEQYF. Here the CDR3 DNA reads TGTGCCAGCAGTTACCGAGGGACAGGGGGTTACGAGCAGTACTTC.

This clone was detected only once. The chain is built from TRBV27 and TRBJ1-5, with no clear D. This CDR3 comprises 15 residues. The germline V and J ends were trimmed by 5 bases and 2 bases, with 13 bases remaining between them. Germline V gene data show CDR1 as MNHEY and CDR2 as SMNVEV (reference sequence). This CDR3 is CASSDPRFGNQPQHF. The CDR3 nucleotides read TGTGCCAGCAGTGACCCGAGGTTTGGCAATCAGCCCCAGCATTTT.

The V call is TRBV6-5, the J call TRBJ1-1; D gene unclear. This CDR3 has 13 amino acids. The V gene's germline CDR1 is MNHEY and CDR2 SVGAGI. Trimming removed 5 bases from V and 0 bases from J, with 7 bases in between. This chain's CDR3 is CASSIALNTEAFF. The CDR3, as DNA: TGTGCCAGCAGTATAGCGTTGAACACTGAAGCTTTCTTT.

The V and J genes are TRBV5-1 and TRBJ1-6, with TRBD1 identical over 7 bases. The CDR3 runs 16 residues. Germline assignment: CDR1 SGHRS and CDR2 YFSETQ. The V gene end was trimmed by 4 bases and the J gene end by 4 bases; junction bases not matched to a gene: 8. The CDR3 DNA sequence: TGCGCCAGCAGCCAAGAGGGGGCGCGGTATAATTCACCCCTCCACTTT. Amino acid sequence: CASSQEGARYNSPLHF.

The chain recombines TRBV4-3 with TRBJ2-5; weak D call: TRBD1 (7 bases). The CDR3 loop spans 14 amino acids. V was trimmed by 2 bases and J by 5 bases, leaving 12 bases between them. The V gene's germline CDR1 is LGHNA and CDR2 YSLEER. The CDR3 loop is CASSQLAGGETQYF. The CDR3 coding sequence is TGCGCCAGCAGCCAACTAGCAGGGGGGGAGACCCAGTACTTC.

The rearrangement joins TRBV12-3 or TRBV12-4 to TRBJ2-5, with 8 bases matching TRBD1. This CDR3 comprises 13 residues. Trimming took 5 bases from V and 4 from J; bases not matched to a gene: 3. CDR3 nucleotides: TGTGCCAGCAGTCTAACAGGGGGAGAGACCCAGTACTTC. Its protein product is CASSLTGGETQYF.

The chain recombines TRBV10-2 with TRBJ1-2; the match to TRBD1 covers 9 bases. CDR1 is WSHSY and CDR2 is SAAADI in the germline V gene. This CDR3 has 15 residues. Trimming at V came to 5 bases and at J to 4 bases, leaving 8 bases not matched to a gene. CDR3: CASSPATGGTYGYTF. CDR3 nucleotide sequence: TGCGCCAGCAGTCCAGCAACAGGGGGCACCTATGGCTACACCTTC.

The chain carries TRBV27 and TRBJ2-1, with 8 nucleotides matching TRBD2. With 6 bases clipped from V and 7 bases from J, the junction kept 2 bases outside the gene matches. Germline V gene lookup returns CDR1 MNHEY and CDR2 SMNVEV (reference sequence). This CDR3 contains 12 residues. In nucleotides, the CDR3 is TGTGCCAGCAGCCAGCGGGGGAATGAGCAGTTCTTC. Its translation: CASSQRGNEQFF.

The rearrangement joins TRBV5-1 to TRBJ2-3, with D perhaps matching TRBD1 (6 bases). Trimming cost V 4 bases and J 9 bases, with 15 bases left between them. Germline-derived CDR1 and CDR2 are SGHRS and YFSETQ. The CDR3 extends over 13 amino acids. CDR3 bases: TGCGCCAGCAGCCAAGGGACACCCGCAACGCAGTATTTT. The encoded protein is CASSQGTPATQYF. Full variable domain (remainder filled in from reference TRBV5-1 and TRBJ2-3): KAGVTQTPRYLIKTRGQQVTLSCSPISGHRSVSWYQQTPGQGLQFLFEYFSETQRNKGNFPGRFSGRQFSNSRSEMNVSTLELGDSALYLCASSQGTPATQYFGPGTRLTVL.

This sequence joins TRBV11-3 and TRBJ2-2; D not resolved. Trimming cost V 1 base and J 7 bases, with 4 bases left between them. The germline V gene encodes CDR1 SGHNT and CDR2 YENEEA. The CDR3 is made up of 12 amino acids. Here the CDR3 reads CASSLAGGELFF. The DNA of the CDR3 is TGTGCCAGCAGCTTAGCGGGCGGGGAGCTGTTTTTT.

J is TRBJ2-3 and V is TRBV5-5; 7 bases align to TRBD2. There are 14 residues in the CDR3. The germline V gene encodes CDR1 SGHKS and CDR2 YYEKEE (reference sequence). V trimming: 2 bases; J trimming: 5 bases; junction bases outside the gene matches: 5. CDR3 sequence: CASSFVTSVDTQYF. DNA of the CDR3: TGTGCCAGCAGCTTCGTAACTAGCGTAGATACGCAGTATTTT.

The V call is TRBV19, the J call TRBJ2-2, with a weak D call TRBD2 (5 bases). CDR1 is LNHDA, CDR2 SQIVND, per germline (reference sequence). Trimming left V 7 bases short and J 4 bases short, with 7 bases between. The CDR3 runs to 12 residues. CDR3 sequence (DNA): TGTGCCAGTAAACGGGGCACCGGGGAGCTGTTTTTT. Translating gives CASKRGTGELFF.